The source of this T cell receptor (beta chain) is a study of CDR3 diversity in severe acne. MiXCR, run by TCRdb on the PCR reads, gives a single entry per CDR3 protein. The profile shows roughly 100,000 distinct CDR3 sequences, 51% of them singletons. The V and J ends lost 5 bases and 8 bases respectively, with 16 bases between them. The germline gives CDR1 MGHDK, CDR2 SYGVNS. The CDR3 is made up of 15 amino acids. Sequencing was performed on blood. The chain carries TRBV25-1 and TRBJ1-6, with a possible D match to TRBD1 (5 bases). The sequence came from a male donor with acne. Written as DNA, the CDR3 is TGTGCCAGCAGTTTCTCCGGGACGGCCGATTCACCCCTCCACTTT. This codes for CASSFSGTADSPLHF.